These 9 T cell receptor beta chains came from one sample sequenced in a study of blood T cell repertoires in COVID-19. Some clones are missing from TCRdb's copy, which holds only in-frame ones; the method was immunoSEQ multiplex PCR. Here the sample spans around 320,000 clones, more than 90% being singletons. The sequenced sample was PBMCs or T cells enriched from blood (not recorded which). The origin of the receptors is a woman aged 25-40 years who had been exposed to COVID-19.

The chain combines TRBV6-4 with TRBJ1-5; no clear D. This CDR3 region has 13 residues. Germline CDR1 and CDR2: MRHNA and SNTAGT. Trimming removed 6 bases at V and 5 bases at J, with 11 bases between. CDR3 sequence reads: CASSRGADQPQHF. CDR3 in DNA: TGTGCCAGCAGCCGGGGTGCCGATCAGCCCCAGCATTTT.

The chain employs TRBV28 and TRBJ2-7; possible D gene TRBD2, 7 bases. V was clipped by 3 bases and J by 5 bases, with 11 bases between them. The germline gives CDR1 MDHEN, CDR2 SYDVKM. The CDR3 has 13 residues. CDR3 amino acids: CASSLVGGDEQYF. The CDR3 nucleotides read TGTGCCAGCAGTTTGGTAGGGGGGGACGAGCAGTACTTC.

This rearrangement joins TRBV6-5 to TRBJ1-4; 7 bases align to TRBD1. The junction had 7 bases not matched to a gene; V was cut back by 5 bases and J by 10 bases. This CDR3 is 13 amino acids long. CDR1 MNHEY and CDR2 SVGAGI come from the germline V gene. The CDR3 loop is CASSPSTGRKLFF. The CDR3, as DNA: TGTGCCAGCAGTCCTTCGACAGGGCGAAAACTGTTTTTT.

The V call is TRBV4-2, the J call TRBJ1-5; 9 nucleotides align to TRBD1. Germline assignment: CDR1 LGHNA and CDR2 YNFKEQ. V shed 4 bases and J 7 bases; nucleotides not matched to a gene: 17. CDR3 size: 18 residues. The CDR3 DNA sequence: TGTGCCAGCAGCCTGGGAGGGCCGACAGGGGGTCAACCACAGCCCCAGCATTTT. Protein: CASSLGGPTGGQPQPQHF.

The gene calls are TRBV18 and TRBJ1-1; D may be TRBD1 (6 bases). The germline gives CDR1 KGHSH, CDR2 LQKENI. Trimming pared 3 bases from V and 0 bases from J, leaving 11 bases between. There are 15 residues in the CDR3. CDR3 bases: TGTGCCAGCTCACCGGCTGGACAGCTGAACACTGAAGCTTTCTTT. Translating it yields CASSPAGQLNTEAFF.

The J gene is TRBJ2-5, the V gene TRBV6-2 or TRBV6-3; D might be TRBD1 (6 bases). The germline V gene encodes CDR1 MNHEY and CDR2 SVGEGT. This CDR3 is 14 amino acids long. V lost 5 bases, J lost 1 base, and 11 bases lay in between. CDR3 region: CASSRRGSQETQYF. CDR3 DNA sequence: TGTGCCAGCAGTCGCAGGGGTTCCCAAGAGACCCAGTACTTC.

This chain joins TRBV5-1 and TRBJ1-1; 7 positions match TRBD1. Trimming at V came to 7 bases and at J to 0 bases, leaving 9 bases not matched to a gene. The CDR3 loop spans 15 amino acids. Germline V lookup: CDR1 SGHRS, CDR2 YFSETQ. The CDR3 loop is CASAPGQYMNTEAFF. The CDR3 DNA sequence: TGCGCCAGCGCCCCGGGACAGTACATGAACACTGAAGCTTTCTTT.

Notes on this clone: This CDR3 is also generated by other DNA sequences in the sample. This chain connects TRBV9 to TRBJ2-5, with 10 bases identical to TRBD2. Losses at the gene ends were 0 bases for V and 4 bases for J; bases not matched to a gene: 3. The CDR3 contains 15 residues. The germline V gene has CDR1 SGDLS and CDR2 YYNGEE. The chain's CDR3 is CASSVGTSGVETQYF. The CDR3 DNA reads as TGTGCCAGCAGCGTAGGGACTAGCGGCGTAGAGACCCAGTACTTC.

J is TRBJ1-4 and V is TRBV6-5; D remains unclear. V lost 6 bases and J 6 bases, leaving 14 bases between the germline ends. The germline V gene has CDR1 MNHEY and CDR2 SVGAGI. CDR3 length: 14 amino acids. The CDR3 coding sequence is TGTGCCAGCAGCCCCTTTTCCCTATATGAAAAACTGTTTTTT. This sequence encodes CASSPFSLYEKLFF.